A selection of T cell receptor beta chains follows, all from one sample in a study of T cell responses to AZD1222 COVID-19 vaccine. Assay used: immunoSEQ multiplex PCR; TCRdb lists only in-frame clones, some missing. The sample shows 250,000 to 300,000 clones, approximately 94% of them seen only once. The source material was peripheral blood, sampled 28 days after the second AZD1222 dose. Receptors originate from an adult who received the AZD1222 COVID-19 vaccine. CDR3s include the opening cysteine and the closing phenylalanine or tryptophan. D genes are given only for firm matches. Size is stated for part of the rows, as once, few or many counts, or as a class when the clone is expanded.

NA	NA	TRBV19	TRBJ2-7	TGTGCCAGTAGCCGGGGGCCCTACGAGCAGTACTTC	CASSRGPYEQYF
NA	NA	TRBV28	TRBJ1-5	TGTGCCAGCAGTTACGGCGGCGGCAATCAGCCCCAGCATTTT	CASSYGGGNQPQHF
NA	NA	TRBV5-1	TRBJ1-2	TGCGCCAGCAGCCCCCCCTCTCTATATGGCTACACCTTC	CASSPPSLYGYTF
TRBD2	once	TRBV6-5	TRBJ2-3	TGTGCCAGCAATCTAGCGGGAGTTGACACAGATACGCAGTATTTT	CASNLAGVDTDTQYF
TRBD1	NA	TRBV19	TRBJ1-2	TGTGCCGCTCGGGACAGGGGGTATGGCTACACCTTC	CAARDRGYGYTF
NA	once	TRBV5-3	TRBJ1-6	TGTGCCAGAAGCTTCAAGAAGAATTCACCCCTCCACTTT	CARSFKKNSPLHF
NA	NA	TRBV28	TRBJ2-1	TGTGCCAGCACCCGACGCGGGGCTAGCTCCTACAATGAGCAGTTCTTC	CASTRRGASSYNEQFF
NA	NA	TRBV7-2	TRBJ2-7	TGTGCCAGCAGCTCAGCTGCGGCAGGAAGGGCCGAGCAGTACTTC	CASSSAAAGRAEQYF
NA	NA	TRBV5-1	TRBJ1-3	TGCGCCAGCAGAGCCGGATTCCTCTCTGGAAACACCATATATTTT	CASRAGFLSGNTIYF
NA	NA	TRBV2	TRBJ2-3	TGTGCCAGCATGGGTCGGGTGGTCGCAGATACGCAGTATTTT	CASMGRVVADTQYF
TRBD1	NA	TRBV2	TRBJ1-2	TGTGCCAGCAGGCCAGGACAGGGTAGTTCCTATGGCTACACCTTC	CASRPGQGSSYGYTF
TRBD2	few	TRBV28	TRBJ2-1	TGTGCCAGCAGTTCCCGGACTAGCGGGAGGGCGTACAATGAGCAGTTCTTC	CASSSRTSGRAYNEQFF
TRBD1	NA	TRBV5-1	TRBJ1-4	TGCGCCAGCAGCAACGGGACAGGGGGTGAAAAACTGTTTTTT	CASSNGTGGEKLFF
TRBD1	once	TRBV6-5	TRBJ1-1	TGTGCCAGCAGTATGACAGGGGGTCAAGACACTGAAGCTTTCTTT	CASSMTGGQDTEAFF
NA	once	TRBV28	TRBJ1-3	TGTGCCAGCACCACCCCCGCCCATGCAGTCTCTGGAAACACCATATATTTT	CASTTPAHAVSGNTIYF